One T cell receptor (beta chain) is described in this entry. Its antigen is unidentified. The V gene's germline CDR1 is SGHAT and CDR2 FQNNGV. This CDR3 contains 16 residues. Losses at the gene ends were 0 bases for V and 9 bases for J; bases not matched to a gene: 10. The sample comes from a study of T cell responses to AZD1222 COVID-19 vaccine. General observations from the study: Possibly, clonal diversity was underestimated; donors were largely white British and included more females.

The repertoire was sequenced with immunoSEQ multiplex PCR; TCRdb's copy has only in-frame clones and lacks some. The sample carries some 100,000 clones, roughly 86% recorded once. The J gene is TRBJ1-5, the V gene TRBV11-2; 8 bases align to TRBD1. The origin of this receptor is an adult in good health. This material consisted of peripheral blood, taken on day 0 of MenACWY control vaccination. CDR3 sequence reads: CASSLDGGQAVGPQHF. In DNA, the CDR3 is TGTGCCAGCAGCTTAGATGGGGGACAGGCGGTTGGGCCCCAGCATTTT.